This TCR beta chain was identified in a study of Ad26.COV2.S vaccination and SARS-CoV-2 variants. About the study: Each vaccinee took Ad26.COV2.S intramuscularly, once or twice 56 days apart.

This table comes from immunoSEQ multiplex PCR, and its TCRdb copy is limited to in-frame clones, with some not included. The profile shows around 340,000 clones, 80% to 90% of them singletons. Regarding treatment: some 20 received Ad26.COV2.S at low or high dose, single or two shots; several received placebo; per-sample allocation not given. Samples analyzed were those drawn on day 63 after the first vaccine or placebo injection. Germline loops: CDR1 SEHNR, CDR2 FQNEAQ (reference sequence). The CDR3 contains 14 residues. Trimming took 0 bases from V and 6 from J, leaving 11 bases between them. The sequence derives from a person aged 18-65 years who received the Ad26.COV2.S COVID-19 vaccine or a placebo. This material consisted of peripheral blood, taken in a trial of Ad26.COV2.S vaccine versus placebo. The rearrangement links TRBV7-9 to TRBJ1-2; D is unclear. CDR3 sequence (DNA): TGTGCCAGCAGCTTAGCGCAGTCAGTGAATGGCTACACCTTC. Amino acid sequence: CASSLAQSVNGYTF.